A selection of T cell receptor beta chains follows, all from one sample in a study of neurological immune-mediated disorders. From the 5' RACE reads, TCRdb called clonotypes with MiXCR, one entry per CDR3 protein. The sample lists around 27,000 distinct CDR3 sequences, about 15% occurring once. Sequenced sample: PBMCs. The receptors were gathered from a man in his 70s in good health. CDR3s leave out the opening cysteine and the closing phenylalanine or tryptophan. The D gene is left open where the match is weak.

V: TRBV10-3
D: NA
J: TRBJ1-1
CDR3: AISEKASGTEAF

V: TRBV29-1
D: NA
J: TRBJ1-2
CDR3: SVEFGDRANYGYT

V: TRBV6-2/TRBV6-3
D: TRBD1
J: TRBJ1-1
CDR3: ASSYQGAITEAF

V: TRBV20-1
D: NA
J: TRBJ2-7
CDR3: SAPDNGFSRQGSYEQY

V: TRBV27
D: NA
J: TRBJ1-5
CDR3: VYGINQPQH

V: TRBV9
D: TRBD2
J: TRBJ2-2
CDR3: ASRPPAGGPNTGELF

V: TRBV12-3/TRBV12-4
D: TRBD2
J: TRBJ2-3
CDR3: ASSVIGRTSTDTQY

V: TRBV10-3
D: NA
J: TRBJ2-7
CDR3: AIIRDGEQY

V: TRBV7-2
D: NA
J: TRBJ2-3
CDR3: ASSSNSQDTQY

V: TRBV15
D: NA
J: TRBJ2-7
CDR3: ATSRGVTEQY

V: TRBV7-2
D: TRBD2
J: TRBJ2-7
CDR3: ASSLVSGGLSYEQY

V: TRBV4-2
D: TRBD2
J: TRBJ2-2
CDR3: ASSQTVGGGMTGELF

V: TRBV12-3/TRBV12-4
D: NA
J: TRBJ2-7
CDR3: ASSSGFTYEQY

V: TRBV27
D: NA
J: TRBJ1-5
CDR3: ASRSLGGARQPQH

V: TRBV7-2
D: NA
J: TRBJ1-4
CDR3: ASSFDLGNEKLF

V: TRBV7-9
D: NA
J: TRBJ1-2
CDR3: ASSLGGISDYGYT

V: TRBV4-3
D: NA
J: TRBJ2-7
CDR3: ASSQGLGTDSYEQY

V: TRBV12-3/TRBV12-4
D: NA
J: TRBJ2-6
CDR3: ASSNRFNQGPWANVLT

V: TRBV4-2
D: TRBD2
J: TRBJ2-5
CDR3: ASSQDLAGGRAKETQY

V: TRBV4-2
D: TRBD2
J: TRBJ2-3
CDR3: ASSQDRPGLAGGWVADTQY

V: TRBV20-1
D: NA
J: TRBJ1-2
CDR3: SAGRQYGYT

V: TRBV6-2/TRBV6-3
D: TRBD1
J: TRBJ2-7
CDR3: ASSYDRVEQY

V: TRBV9
D: TRBD2
J: TRBJ2-2
CDR3: ASSVGGGGTGELF

V: TRBV7-2
D: NA
J: TRBJ2-7
CDR3: ASSMQTGAYEQY

V: TRBV11-2
D: TRBD2
J: TRBJ2-3
CDR3: ASSLEGGAGVLTDTQY

V: TRBV18
D: TRBD1
J: TRBJ2-7
CDR3: ASSPRDREFRNYEQY

V: TRBV2
D: TRBD1
J: TRBJ1-4
CDR3: ASSGDSYEKLF

V: TRBV29-1
D: NA
J: TRBJ2-3
CDR3: SDLTRESVDTQY

V: TRBV5-1
D: NA
J: TRBJ1-2
CDR3: ASGLGAIDYGYT

V: TRBV5-1
D: TRBD1
J: TRBJ2-3
CDR3: ASSPTQGASTDTQY

V: TRBV14
D: TRBD1
J: TRBJ2-3
CDR3: ASSYRGITDTQY

V: TRBV2
D: NA
J: TRBJ2-7
CDR3: ASSEEVYEQY

V: TRBV7-2
D: NA
J: TRBJ2-7
CDR3: ASSPSWGRVYEQY

V: TRBV4-2
D: TRBD2
J: TRBJ2-3
CDR3: ASSQVLAGGNTQY

V: TRBV28
D: NA
J: TRBJ2-7
CDR3: ASSLVYEQY

V: TRBV28
D: TRBD1
J: TRBJ1-3
CDR3: ASRRTGAGGNTIY

V: TRBV4-2
D: TRBD1
J: TRBJ1-4
CDR3: ASSWTGSENEKLF

V: TRBV7-2
D: NA
J: TRBJ1-1
CDR3: ASSLQPNTEAF

V: TRBV7-8
D: NA
J: TRBJ2-1
CDR3: ASSLRGGGGDEQF

V: TRBV12-3/TRBV12-4
D: TRBD1
J: TRBJ1-1
CDR3: ASSCTGGDTEAF

V: TRBV7-2
D: NA
J: TRBJ2-7
CDR3: ASSLYMAGDEQY

V: TRBV5-1
D: NA
J: TRBJ2-1
CDR3: ASSLRSYNEQF

V: TRBV7-9
D: NA
J: TRBJ1-3
CDR3: VSSLRAAGNTIY

V: TRBV20-1
D: NA
J: TRBJ2-3
CDR3: SARDWQGTTDTQY

V: TRBV7-2
D: TRBD2
J: TRBJ2-1
CDR3: ASSSPTSGGYSYNEQF

V: TRBV19
D: NA
J: TRBJ2-1
CDR3: ASILPGRAYNEQF

V: TRBV5-1
D: NA
J: TRBJ2-3
CDR3: ASSLSRPKTDTQY

V: TRBV19
D: NA
J: TRBJ1-2
CDR3: ASTPGPTIGYT

V: TRBV27
D: NA
J: TRBJ2-7
CDR3: ASSPRTANIEQY

V: TRBV7-9
D: TRBD1
J: TRBJ1-1
CDR3: ASSSGQGGVGGTEAF

V: TRBV4-3
D: NA
J: TRBJ2-2
CDR3: ASSPSGTMNTGELF